This TCR beta chain was sequenced during a study of CD8+CD57+ T cells in acquired aplastic anemia. About the study: Healthy donors averaged approximately 11 million reads for CD4+ cells.

J was trimmed by 2 bases and V by 1 base; bases with no gene match: 5. Looked up from germline, CDR1 is LNHNV and CDR2 is YYDKDF (reference sequence). This CDR3 spans 16 amino acids. For CDR3 and TCR beta VDJ profiling, genomic DNA was the template used. TCRdb called the reads again in MiXCR, with one record for every CDR3 protein. The profile shows 200,000 to 250,000 distinct CDR3 sequences, approximately 60% of them singletons. The sample consisted of sorted CD4+, CD8+, or CD8+CD57+ T cells (not recorded which) from PBMCs. The rearrangement joins TRBV15 to TRBJ1-2; TRBD1 aligns across 9 bases. This sequence was found in a human donor in good health. The CDR3 protein is CATSRGTGELNYGYTF. CDR3 nucleotides: TGTGCCACCAGCAGAGGGACAGGGGAACTAAACTATGGCTACACCTTC. Using reference TRBV15 and TRBJ1-2 for the parts outside the CDR3, the full variable domain is DAMVIQNPRYQVTQFGKPVTLSCSQTLNHNVMYWYQQKSSQAPKLLFHYYDKDFNNEADTPDNFQSRRPNTSFCFLDIRSPGLGDTAMYLCATSRGTGELNYGYTFGSGTRLTVV.